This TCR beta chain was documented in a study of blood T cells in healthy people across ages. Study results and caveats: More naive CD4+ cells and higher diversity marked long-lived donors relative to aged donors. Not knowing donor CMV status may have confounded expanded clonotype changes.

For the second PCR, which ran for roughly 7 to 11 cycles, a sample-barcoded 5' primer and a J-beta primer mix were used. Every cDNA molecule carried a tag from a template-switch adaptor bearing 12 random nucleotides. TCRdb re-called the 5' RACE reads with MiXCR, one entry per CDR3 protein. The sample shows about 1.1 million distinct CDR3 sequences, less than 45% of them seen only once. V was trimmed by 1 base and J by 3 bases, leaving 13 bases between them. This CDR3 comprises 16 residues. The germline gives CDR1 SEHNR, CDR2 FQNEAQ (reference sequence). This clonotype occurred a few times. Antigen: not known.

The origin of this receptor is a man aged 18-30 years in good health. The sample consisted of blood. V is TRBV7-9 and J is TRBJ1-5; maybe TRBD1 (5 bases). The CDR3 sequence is CASSLGGTELNQPQHF. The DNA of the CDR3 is TGTGCCAGCAGCTTAGGAGGGACGGAGCTCAATCAGCCCCAGCATTTT.